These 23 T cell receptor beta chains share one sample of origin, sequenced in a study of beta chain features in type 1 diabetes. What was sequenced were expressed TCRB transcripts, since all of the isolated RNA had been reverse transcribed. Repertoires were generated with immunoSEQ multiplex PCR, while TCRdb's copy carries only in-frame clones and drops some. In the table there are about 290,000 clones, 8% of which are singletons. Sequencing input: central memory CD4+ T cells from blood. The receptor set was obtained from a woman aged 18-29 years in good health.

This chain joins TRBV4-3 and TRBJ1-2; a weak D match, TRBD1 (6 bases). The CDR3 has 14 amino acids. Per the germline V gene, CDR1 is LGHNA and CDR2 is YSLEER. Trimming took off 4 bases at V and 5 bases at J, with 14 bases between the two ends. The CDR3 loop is CASSPLVDRYGYTF. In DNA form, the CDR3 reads TGCGCCAGCAGCCCCCTGGTGGACAGATATGGCTACACCTTC.

The CDR3 DNA is TGCGCCAGCAGGTCTGGACAGCTAGAGACCCAGTACTTC. Protein product: CASRSGQLETQYF. The V gene is TRBV10-2, the J gene TRBJ2-5, with TRBD1 as a possible D gene (6 bases). Germline V lookup: CDR1 WSHSY, CDR2 SAAADI. V lost 6 bases, J lost 4 bases, and 12 bases lay in between. This CDR3 region has 13 residues.

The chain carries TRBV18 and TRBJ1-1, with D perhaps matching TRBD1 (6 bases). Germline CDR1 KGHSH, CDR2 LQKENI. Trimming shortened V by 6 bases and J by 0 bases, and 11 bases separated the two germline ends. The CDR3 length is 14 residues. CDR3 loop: CASSSGTLNTEAFF. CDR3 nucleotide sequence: TGTGCCAGCTCCTCCGGGACACTGAACACTGAAGCTTTCTTT.

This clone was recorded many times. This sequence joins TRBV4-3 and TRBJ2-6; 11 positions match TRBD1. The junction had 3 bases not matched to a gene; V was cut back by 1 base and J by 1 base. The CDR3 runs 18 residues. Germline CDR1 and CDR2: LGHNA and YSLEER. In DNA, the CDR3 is TGCGCCAGCAGCCAAGTAGGGGACAGGGGGTCTGGGGCCAACGTCCTGACTTTC. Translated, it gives CASSQVGDRGSGANVLTF.

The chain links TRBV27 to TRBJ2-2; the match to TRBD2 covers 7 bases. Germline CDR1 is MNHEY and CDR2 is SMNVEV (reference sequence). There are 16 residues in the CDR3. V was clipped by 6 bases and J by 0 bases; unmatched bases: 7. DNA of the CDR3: TGTGCCAGCAGACCCACTAGCGTTGCGAACACCGGGGAGCTGTTTTTT. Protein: CASRPTSVANTGELFF.

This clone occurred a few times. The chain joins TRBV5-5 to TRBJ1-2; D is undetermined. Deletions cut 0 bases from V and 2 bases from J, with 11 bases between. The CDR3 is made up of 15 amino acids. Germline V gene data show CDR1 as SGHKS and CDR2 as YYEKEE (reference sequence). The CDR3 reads CASSLVGDPNYGYTF. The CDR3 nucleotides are TGTGCCAGCAGCTTGGTTGGAGACCCCAACTATGGCTACACCTTC.

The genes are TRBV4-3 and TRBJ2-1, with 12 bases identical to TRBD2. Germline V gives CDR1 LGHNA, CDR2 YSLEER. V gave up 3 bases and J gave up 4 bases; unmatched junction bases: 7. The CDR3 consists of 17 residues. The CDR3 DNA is TGCGCCAGCAGCCACTCTGCTGGGACTAGCGGGTACAATGAGCAGTTCTTC. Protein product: CASSHSAGTSGYNEQFF.

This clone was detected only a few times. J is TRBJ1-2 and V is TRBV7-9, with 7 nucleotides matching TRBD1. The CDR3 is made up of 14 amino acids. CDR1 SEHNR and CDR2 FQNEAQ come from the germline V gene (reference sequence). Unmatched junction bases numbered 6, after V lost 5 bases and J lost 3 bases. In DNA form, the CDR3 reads TGTGCCAGCAGCCCCACCGACAGGGACTATGGCTACACCTTC. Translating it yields CASSPTDRDYGYTF.

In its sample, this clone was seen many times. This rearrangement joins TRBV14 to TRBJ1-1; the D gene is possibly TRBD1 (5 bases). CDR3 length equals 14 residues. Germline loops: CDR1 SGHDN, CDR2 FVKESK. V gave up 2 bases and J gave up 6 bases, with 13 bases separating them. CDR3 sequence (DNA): TGTGCCAGCAGCCAACTTCAGGTGGGGGCTGAAGCTTTCTTT. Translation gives CASSQLQVGAEAFF.

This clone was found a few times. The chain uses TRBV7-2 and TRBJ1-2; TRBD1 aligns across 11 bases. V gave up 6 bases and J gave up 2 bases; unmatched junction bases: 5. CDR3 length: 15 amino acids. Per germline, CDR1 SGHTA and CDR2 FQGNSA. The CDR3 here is CASSLWTGGNYGYTF. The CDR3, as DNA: TGTGCCAGCAGTTTATGGACAGGGGGCAACTATGGCTACACCTTC.

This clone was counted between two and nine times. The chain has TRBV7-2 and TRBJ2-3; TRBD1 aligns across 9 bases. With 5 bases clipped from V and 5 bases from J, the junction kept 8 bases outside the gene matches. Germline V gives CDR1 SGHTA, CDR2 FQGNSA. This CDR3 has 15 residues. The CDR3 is CASSVRDRAVDTQYF. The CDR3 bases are TGTGCCAGCAGCGTTCGGGACAGGGCCGTAGATACGCAGTATTTT.

CDR3 DNA: TGTGCCAGCAGTAAGGGGGACAGGGATCATGAGCAGTTCTTC. The encoded protein is CASSKGDRDHEQFF. The genes are TRBV7-3 and TRBJ2-1; 9 nucleotides align to TRBD1. Trimming at V came to 6 bases and at J to 8 bases, leaving 8 bases not matched to a gene. CDR3 length equals 14 residues. From germline, CDR1 is SGHTA and CDR2 FQGTGA.

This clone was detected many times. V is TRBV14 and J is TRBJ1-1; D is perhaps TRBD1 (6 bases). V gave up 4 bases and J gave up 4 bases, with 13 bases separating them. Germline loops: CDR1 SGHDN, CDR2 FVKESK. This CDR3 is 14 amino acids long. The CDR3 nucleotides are TGTGCCAGCAGCCGCCAGGGGAAGGCCACTGAAGCTTTCTTT. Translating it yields CASSRQGKATEAFF.

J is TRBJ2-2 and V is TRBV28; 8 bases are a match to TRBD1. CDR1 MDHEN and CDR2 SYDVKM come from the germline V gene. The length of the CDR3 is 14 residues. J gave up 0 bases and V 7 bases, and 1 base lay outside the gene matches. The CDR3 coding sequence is TGTGCCAGCAACAGGGGGTCGAACACCGGGGAGCTGTTTTTT. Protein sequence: CASNRGSNTGELFF.

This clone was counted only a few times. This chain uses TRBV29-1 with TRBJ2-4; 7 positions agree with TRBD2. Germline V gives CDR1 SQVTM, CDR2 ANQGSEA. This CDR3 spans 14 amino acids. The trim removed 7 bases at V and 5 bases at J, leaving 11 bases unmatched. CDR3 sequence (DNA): TGCAGCGCATCTAGCGGTGGGTTCGAAAACATTCAGTACTTC. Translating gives CSASSGGFENIQYF.

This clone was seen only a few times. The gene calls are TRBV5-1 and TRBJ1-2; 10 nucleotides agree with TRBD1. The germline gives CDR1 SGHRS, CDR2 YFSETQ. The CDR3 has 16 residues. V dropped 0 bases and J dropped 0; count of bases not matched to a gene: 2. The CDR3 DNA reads TGCGCCAGCAGCTTGGGACAGGGGGCAGCTAACTATGGCTACACCTTC. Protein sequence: CASSLGQGAANYGYTF. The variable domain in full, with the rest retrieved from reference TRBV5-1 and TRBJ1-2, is KAGVTQTPRYLIKTRGQQVTLSCSPISGHRSVSWYQQTPGQGLQFLFEYFSETQRNKGNFPGRFSGRQFSNSRSEMNVSTLELGDSALYLCASSLGQGAANYGYTFGSGTRLTVV.

CDR3 region: CASRRGGTSYNEQFF. Written as DNA, the CDR3 is TGTGCCAGCAGGCGGGGCGGGACTTCCTACAATGAGCAGTTCTTC. The chain recombines TRBV6-5 with TRBJ2-1, with D possibly matching TRBD2 (6 bases). The length of the CDR3 is 15 residues. V was clipped by 6 bases and J by 1 base, with 13 bases between them. Looked up from germline, CDR1 is MNHEY and CDR2 is SVGAGI.

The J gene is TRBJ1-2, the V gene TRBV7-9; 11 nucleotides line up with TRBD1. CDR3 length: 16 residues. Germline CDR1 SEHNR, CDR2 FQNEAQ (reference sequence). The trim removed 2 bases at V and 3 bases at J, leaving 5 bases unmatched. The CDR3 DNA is TGTGCCAGCAGCTTACCCGCGGGACAGGGGGACTATGGCTACACCTTC. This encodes CASSLPAGQGDYGYTF. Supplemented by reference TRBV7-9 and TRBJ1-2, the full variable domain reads DTGVSQNPRHKITKRGQNVTFRCDPISEHNRLYWYRQTLGQGPEFLTYFQNEAQLEKSRLLSDRFSAERPKGSFSTLEIQRTEQGDSAMYLCASSLPAGQGDYGYTFGSGTRLTVV.

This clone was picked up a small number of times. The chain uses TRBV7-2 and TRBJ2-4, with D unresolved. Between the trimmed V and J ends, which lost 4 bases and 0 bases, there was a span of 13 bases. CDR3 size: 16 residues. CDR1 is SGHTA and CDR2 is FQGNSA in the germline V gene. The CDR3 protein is CASSSNSRLAKNIQYF. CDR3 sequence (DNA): TGTGCCAGCAGCTCAAACAGCAGACTAGCCAAAAACATTCAGTACTTC.

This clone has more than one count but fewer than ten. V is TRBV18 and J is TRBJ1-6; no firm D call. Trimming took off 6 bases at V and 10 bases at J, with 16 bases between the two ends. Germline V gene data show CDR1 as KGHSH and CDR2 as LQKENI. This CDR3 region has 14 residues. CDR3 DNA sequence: TGTGCCAGCTCCTACACGGAATCAATATCACCCCTCCACTTT. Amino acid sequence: CASSYTESISPLHF.

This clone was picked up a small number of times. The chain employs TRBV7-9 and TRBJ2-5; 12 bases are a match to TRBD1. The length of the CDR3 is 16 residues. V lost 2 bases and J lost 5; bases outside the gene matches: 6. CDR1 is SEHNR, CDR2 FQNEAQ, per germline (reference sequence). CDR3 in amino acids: CASSLPGQGAFETQYF. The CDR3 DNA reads TGTGCCAGCAGCTTACCGGGACAGGGGGCCTTCGAGACCCAGTACTTC.

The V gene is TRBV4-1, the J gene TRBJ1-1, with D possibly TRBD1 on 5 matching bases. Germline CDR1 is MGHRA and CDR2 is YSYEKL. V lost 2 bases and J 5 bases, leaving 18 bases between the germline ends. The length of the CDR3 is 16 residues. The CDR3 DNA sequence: TGCGCCAGCAGCCAATTTGTTCGGTCAGGGAGGACTGAAGCTTTCTTT. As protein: CASSQFVRSGRTEAFF.

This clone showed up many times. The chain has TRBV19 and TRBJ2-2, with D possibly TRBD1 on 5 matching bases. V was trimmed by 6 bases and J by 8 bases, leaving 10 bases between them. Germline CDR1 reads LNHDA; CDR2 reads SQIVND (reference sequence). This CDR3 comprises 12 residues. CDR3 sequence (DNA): TGTGCCAGTAGAAACAGGTTTGGGGAGCTGTTTTTT. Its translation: CASRNRFGELFF. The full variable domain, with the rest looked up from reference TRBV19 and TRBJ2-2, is DGGITQSPKYLFRKEGQNVTLSCEQNLNHDAMYWYRQDPGQGLRLIYYSQIVNDFQKGDIAEGYSVSREKKESFPLTVTSAQKNPTAFYLCASRNRFGELFFGEGSRLTVL.